This T cell receptor beta chain was recorded in a study of cytotoxic CD8 clonotypes in ibrutinib-treated CLL. This table comes from immunoSEQ multiplex PCR, and its TCRdb copy is limited to in-frame clones, with some not included. Of 150,000 to 200,000 clones detected, approximately 90% appear once; the ten largest clones hold 3% to 3.5%. The table lists this clone with a count of one. The ends were cut back, 6 bases at V and 12 bases at J, with 24 bases in the middle. CDR3 length: 14 amino acids. Germline-derived CDR1 and CDR2 are MNHEY and SMNVEV (reference sequence). The TCR comes from a human donor with chronic lymphocytic leukemia. The chain has TRBV27 and TRBJ2-7; TRBD1 might be the D (6 bases). The sample here was PBMCs, taken at disease progression, from a patient treated with ibrutinib. The CDR3 here is CASRLTNTGSLLYF. CDR3 DNA sequence: TGTGCCAGCAGGTTGACCAACACAGGGTCGTTGTTGTACTTC.